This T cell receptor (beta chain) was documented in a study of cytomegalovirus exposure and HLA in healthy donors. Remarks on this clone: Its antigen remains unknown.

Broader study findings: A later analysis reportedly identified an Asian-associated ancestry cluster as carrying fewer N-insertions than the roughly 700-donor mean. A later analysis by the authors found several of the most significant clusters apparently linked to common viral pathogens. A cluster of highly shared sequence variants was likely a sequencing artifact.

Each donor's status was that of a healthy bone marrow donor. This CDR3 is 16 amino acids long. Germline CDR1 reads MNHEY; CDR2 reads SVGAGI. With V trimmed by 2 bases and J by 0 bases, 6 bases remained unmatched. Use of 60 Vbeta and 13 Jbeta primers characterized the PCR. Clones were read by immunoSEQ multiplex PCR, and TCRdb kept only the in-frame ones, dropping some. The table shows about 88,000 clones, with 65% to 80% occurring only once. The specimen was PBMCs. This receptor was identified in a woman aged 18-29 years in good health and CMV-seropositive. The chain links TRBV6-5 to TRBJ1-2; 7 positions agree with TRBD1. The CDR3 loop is CASSYSRGLANYGYTF. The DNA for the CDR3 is TGTGCCAGCAGTTACAGCAGGGGGTTAGCTAACTATGGCTACACCTTC.